The sequence of this TCR beta chain was determined in a study of shared clonotypes between healthy human individuals. Study conclusions and caveats: Naive CD4 clonotype sharing across several donors was around 5%.

As regards this clone: As yet, its antigen is unknown.

The method was immunoSEQ multiplex PCR; TCRdb's version includes in-frame clones alone and lacks a portion of them. The table has over a million clones, around 78% seen once. The sequence was obtained from a man aged 18 to 30 in good health. Some clones in this sample may be carry-over from other donors' samples. The sequencing sample was made of memory CD4+ T cells from PBMCs. Subset denoted: CD45RA-negative fraction.

Written as DNA, the CDR3 is TGCGCCAGCAACCAGGGTTGGGGCCTCTCTGGAAACACCATATATTTT. It codes for CASNQGWGLSGNTIYF. The chain is built from TRBV4-1 and TRBJ1-3; D is possibly TRBD1 (5 bases). V was pared by 7 bases and J by 0 bases, with 16 bases between. The germline V gene has CDR1 MGHRA and CDR2 YSYEKL. This CDR3 has 16 residues.